The present T cell receptor beta chain was sequenced within a study of cytomegalovirus exposure and HLA in healthy donors. Notes on the study in general: Clonal expansion was found to be greater in HLA-associated TCR beta chains than in equally common others in a later analysis. Common viral pathogens seemed, in a later analysis, to connect with several of the most significant clusters. For presence/absence analyses, sequencing depth was assumed to be roughly uniform across donors.

In the PCR, 60 Vbeta and 13 Jbeta primers were used. The method was immunoSEQ multiplex PCR; TCRdb's version includes in-frame clones alone and lacks a portion of them. The sample yields around 150,000 clones, about four fifths seen once. Points on this clone: Its specificity is not known.

The donors were healthy bone marrow donors. V was cut by 0 bases and J by 8 bases, with 16 bases left in between. This CDR3 is built from 14 residues. Germline V CDR1 and CDR2: GTSNPN, SVGIG (reference sequence). The receptor was isolated from a woman aged 50 to 65 in good health and CMV-seronegative. The V gene is TRBV30, the J gene TRBJ1-2; D is undetermined. The sequenced sample consisted of PBMCs. CDR3 amino acids: CAWSVGMARRGYTF. The CDR3 coding sequence is TGTGCCTGGAGTGTAGGCATGGCCCGGCGGGGCTACACCTTC.